This TCR beta chain was recorded in a study of T cells in localized non-small cell lung cancer. Findings and limits, study-wide: The appearance of a median approximately 60 of the top 100 tumor clones was seen in adjacent lung. In uninvolved adjacent lung, T cell clonality reached its highest value, exceeding tumor. Heterogeneity is still possible, as just one tumor region was sequenced.

Assay used: immunoSEQ multiplex PCR; TCRdb lists only in-frame clones, some missing. The sample includes 30,000 to 40,000 clones, roughly 90% seen only once; the top ten take 4.1%. A word on this clone: Its target is unknown.

The sample in question was peripheral blood, obtained before any cancer treatment. This TCR came from a man between 40 and 70 years old with stage I lung adenocarcinoma.

The CDR3: CASSLGSSYEQYF. For the CDR3, the DNA is TGTGCCAGCAGCTTGGGCAGCTCCTACGAGCAGTACTTC. The rearrangement links TRBV5-6 to TRBJ2-7; D is ambiguous. Trimming pared 0 bases from V and 0 bases from J, leaving 4 bases between. Germline-derived CDR1 and CDR2 are SGHDT and YYEEEE. The CDR3 covers 13 residues.